This T cell receptor (beta chain) was obtained from a study of PD-L1 blockade in urothelial cancer. Sample time point: pretreatment peripheral blood. CDR1 and CDR2 from the germline V gene are SGHRS and YFSETQ. This CDR3 comprises 15 residues. Trimming at V came to 4 bases and at J to 6 bases, leaving 9 bases not matched to a gene. This clone was observed a few times. Produced via immunoSEQ multiplex PCR; TCRdb's table is partial and in-frame only. The data contain around 100,000 clones, roughly 84% of them singletons. The source material was PBMCs, sampled around atezolizumab (anti-PD-L1) treatment. The rearrangement joins TRBV5-1 to TRBJ1-4, with 7 bases that match TRBD1. The clonotype originates from a man aged 55 to 70 with urothelial cancer. CDR3 region: CASSLQGPPHEKLFF. The CDR3 DNA is TGCGCCAGCAGCCTACAGGGGCCGCCTCATGAAAAACTGTTTTTT.